The 28 T cell receptor beta chains given below trace back to one sample, sequenced in a study of T cells after yellow fever vaccination. TCRdb re-analysed the 5' RACE reads in MiXCR, keeping a single row per CDR3 protein. Among some 500,000 distinct CDR3 sequences listed, approximately 13% were seen once. This specimen was PBMCs, taken on the day of the yellow fever booster vaccination. These receptors came from a man aged 25 to 40 who received the YFV17D yellow fever vaccine.

This rearrangement joins TRBV24-1 to TRBJ2-1, with D perhaps matching TRBD1 (5 bases). Trimming pared 4 bases from V and 0 bases from J, leaving 12 bases between. The CDR3 length is 16 residues. The germline V gene has CDR1 KGHDR and CDR2 SFDVKD. The CDR3 loop reads CATSDHQGTSYNEQFF. Here the CDR3 DNA reads TGTGCCACCAGTGACCACCAGGGTACCTCCTACAATGAGCAGTTCTTC.

The chain employs TRBV29-1 and TRBJ2-3; a weak D match, TRBD1 (5 bases). The length of the CDR3 is 12 residues. The germline V gene encodes CDR1 SQVTM and CDR2 ANQGSEA. Trimming shortened V by 8 bases and J by 11 bases, and 20 bases separated the two germline ends. The CDR3 reads CSLSRDRDWQYF. The CDR3 DNA is TGCAGCCTTTCCCGAGACAGAGACTGGCAGTATTTT.

CDR3 sequence: CASSQEGRFTDTQYF. DNA of the CDR3: TGTGCCAGCAGCCAAGAGGGCAGGTTCACAGATACGCAGTATTTT. This chain joins TRBV3-1 and TRBJ2-3; D call uncertain. The germline V gene encodes CDR1 LGHDT and CDR2 YNNKEL (reference sequence). The CDR3 runs to 15 residues. V was pared by 0 bases and J by 2 bases, with 9 bases between.

This sequence joins TRBV3-1 and TRBJ1-1; 10 bases are a match to TRBD1. Germline CDR1 reads LGHDT; CDR2 reads YNNKEL (reference sequence). V lost 3 bases to trimming and J lost 5 bases; unmatched junction nucleotides: 3. The CDR3 length is 14 residues. CDR3 bases: TGTGCCAGCAGCCACCTGGACAGGGGGACTGAAGCTTTCTTT. This sequence encodes CASSHLDRGTEAFF.

The chain has TRBV12-5 and TRBJ2-4; either TRBD1 or TRBD2 may supply D (5 bases each). The V gene's germline CDR1 is LGHNT and CDR2 FRNRAP. Trimming took off 7 bases at V and 8 bases at J, with 15 bases between the two ends. This CDR3 spans 13 amino acids. The CDR3 is CASVGGLGDIQYF. The CDR3 DNA sequence: TGTGCTAGTGTTGGGGGTCTAGGTGACATTCAGTACTTC.

This clonotype was picked up a small number of times. The gene calls are TRBV7-2 and TRBJ1-5, with 10 nucleotides matching TRBD1. CDR3 length: 17 residues. The trim removed 0 bases at V and 6 bases at J, leaving 8 bases unmatched. Germline CDR1 is SGHTA and CDR2 is FQGNSA. The CDR3 region is CASSLAPTGGSGQPQHF. CDR3 DNA: TGTGCCAGCAGCTTAGCTCCGACAGGGGGCTCGGGTCAGCCCCAGCATTTT.

There are a few counts of this clonotype. The V gene is TRBV5-1, the J gene TRBJ2-1; 7 bases align to TRBD2. V was pared by 6 bases and J by 5 bases, with 8 bases of the junction left unmatched. This CDR3 contains 14 residues. CDR1 is SGHRS, CDR2 YFSETQ, per germline. In DNA, the CDR3 is TGCGCCAGCATATTGGCTAGCGGAAACAATGAGCAGTTCTTC. Translated: CASILASGNNEQFF.

The chain recombines TRBV5-4 with TRBJ2-1, with 10 bases lining up with TRBD2. Germline CDR1 and CDR2: SGHNT and YYREEE (reference sequence). After removal of 3 bases from V and 10 bases from J, the junction contained 13 bases not matched to a gene. The CDR3 runs 16 residues. The CDR3 coding sequence is TGTGCCAGCAGCTCCCCCCTAGCGGGAGTTAAGGGGGAGCAGTTCTTC. Translating it yields CASSSPLAGVKGEQFF.

The J gene is TRBJ2-3, the V gene TRBV7-2; D gene ambiguous. Germline values: CDR1 SGHTA, CDR2 FQGNSA. Trimming left V 6 bases short and J 4 bases short, with 8 bases between. The CDR3 contains 12 residues. The CDR3 DNA is TGTGCCAGCAGTCAGTACGCAGATACGCAGTATTTT. It encodes CASSQYADTQYF.

V is TRBV30 and J is TRBJ1-2; D remains unclear. This CDR3 is 10 amino acids long. Trimming took 5 bases from V and 6 from J, leaving 7 bases between them. Germline V gene lookup returns CDR1 GTSNPN and CDR2 SVGIG (reference sequence). CDR3 bases: TGTGCCTGGGGAGCGGATGGCTACACCTTC. Amino acid sequence: CAWGADGYTF.

The chain has TRBV25-1 and TRBJ2-5; no definite D call. V shed 2 bases and J shed 0 bases, with 7 bases lying between them. There are 14 residues in the CDR3. Germline V gene data show CDR1 as MGHDK and CDR2 as SYGVNS. The DNA for the CDR3 is TGTGCCAGCAGTGAACAGATGTACCAAGAGACCCAGTACTTC. This translates into CASSEQMYQETQYF.

The chain carries TRBV7-2 and TRBJ2-3; TRBD2 agrees at 9 bases. V shed 0 bases, J shed 0 bases, and the junction held 7 bases outside the gene matches. The CDR3 is 18 residues long. Germline CDR1 reads SGHTA; CDR2 reads FQGNSA. The CDR3 DNA reads as TGTGCCAGCAGCTTAGCTGGGGCTAGCGGGGCTAGCACAGATACGCAGTATTTT. Protein: CASSLAGASGASTDTQYF.

The V gene is TRBV10-3, the J gene TRBJ2-1; 10 bases agree with TRBD2. The length of the CDR3 is 15 residues. Unmatched junction bases numbered 6, after V lost 8 bases and J lost 2 bases. In germline, CDR1 is ENHRY, CDR2 SYGVKD. The CDR3 DNA reads as TGTGCCATCTTAATAGCGGGAGGAACCTACAATGAGCAGTTCTTC. It yields the protein CAILIAGGTYNEQFF.

This clonotype appeared a few times. J is TRBJ2-1 and V is TRBV7-9; D is uncertain. This CDR3 contains 13 residues. V was clipped by 4 bases and J by 7 bases, with 11 bases between them. Germline lookup yields CDR1 SEHNR and CDR2 FQNEAQ (reference sequence). The CDR3 protein is CASSSSRKNEQFF. CDR3 sequence (DNA): TGTGCCAGCAGCTCCTCCCGGAAAAATGAGCAGTTCTTC.

CDR3 nucleotides: TGTGCCAGCAGCTTGGAAGGGGTCATGAACACTGAAGCTTTCTTT. Translated, it gives CASSLEGVMNTEAFF. The V call is TRBV7-9, the J call TRBJ1-1; TRBD1 might be the D (5 bases). V lost 3 bases and J lost 0, with 11 bases in between. CDR3 length: 15 amino acids. Germline loops: CDR1 SEHNR, CDR2 FQNEAQ (reference sequence). The whole variable domain, filled in from reference TRBV7-9 and TRBJ1-1, reads DTGVSQNPRHKITKRGQNVTFRCDPISEHNRLYWYRQTLGQGPEFLTYFQNEAQLEKSRLLSDRFSAERPKGSFSTLEIQRTEQGDSAMYLCASSLEGVMNTEAFFGQGTRLTVV.

This chain connects TRBV20-1 to TRBJ2-3; 8 bases map to TRBD2. Germline V gene lookup returns CDR1 DFQATT and CDR2 SNEGSKA (reference sequence). V lost 1 base and J lost 6; bases outside the gene matches: 15. The CDR3 spans 17 residues. The CDR3 spells CSARGEGAVGRADTQYF. Here the CDR3 DNA reads TGCAGTGCTAGAGGTGAAGGAGCGGTCGGGAGGGCTGATACGCAGTATTTT.

The rearrangement joins TRBV12-3 or TRBV12-4 to TRBJ2-5; the D gene is possibly TRBD2 (7 bases). Trimming left V 3 bases short and J 4 bases short, with 15 bases between. The CDR3 sequence is 15 residues long. CDR3 DNA sequence: TGTGCCAGCAGTTTGGTCGGAGGGGGGGTAGAGACCCAGTACTTC. Residues: CASSLVGGGVETQYF.

This chain joins TRBV20-1 and TRBJ2-3; 8 bases map to TRBD2. J lost 2 bases, V lost 6 bases, and 7 bases had no gene match. The CDR3 covers 14 residues. Germline CDR1 and CDR2: DFQATT and SNEGSKA (reference sequence). This CDR3 is CSAPPSGPTDTQYF. The CDR3 bases are TGCAGTGCACCACCTAGCGGGCCCACAGATACGCAGTATTTT.

The gene calls are TRBV20-1 and TRBJ2-5; TRBD2 aligns across 15 bases. The CDR3 covers 16 residues. Germline values: CDR1 DFQATT, CDR2 SNEGSKA (reference sequence). Germline trimming cut 1 base from V and 4 bases from J; bases unmatched to any gene: 4. CDR3 bases: TGCAGTGCTAGAGGGACTAGCGGGAGGGTTCTAGAGACCCAGTACTTC. Protein product: CSARGTSGRVLETQYF.

The chain carries TRBV12-3 or TRBV12-4 and TRBJ2-7; D gene ambiguous. Deletions cut 2 bases from V and 3 bases from J, with 11 bases between. The CDR3 totals 14 residues. Written as DNA, the CDR3 is TGTGCCAGCAGTTTATCCACGGAAAACTACGAGCAGTACTTC. Its translation: CASSLSTENYEQYF.

The chain uses TRBV12-3 or TRBV12-4 and TRBJ2-7; D is possibly TRBD2 (5 bases). This CDR3 contains 12 residues. V was shortened by 8 bases and J by 4 bases, with 12 bases between the two germline ends. The CDR3 DNA reads TGTGCCAGCGGTCGAGGGCCATACGAGCAGTACTTC. Encoded protein: CASGRGPYEQYF.

This clonotype showed up many times. J is TRBJ2-5 and V is TRBV3-1; TRBD2 might be the D (6 bases). The CDR3 runs 15 residues. From germline, CDR1 is LGHDT and CDR2 YNNKEL (reference sequence). V was trimmed by 2 bases and J by 5 bases, leaving 15 bases between them. The CDR3 region has the DNA TGTGCCAGCAGCCAATATGTTGGCGGGACCGAGACCCAGTACTTC. Its translation: CASSQYVGGTETQYF.

This clonotype was seen a few times. This chain uses TRBV19 with TRBJ2-5, with TRBD1 matching 7 bases. CDR3 length: 11 amino acids. In germline, CDR1 is LNHDA, CDR2 SQIVND (reference sequence). The trim removed 9 bases at V and 3 bases at J, leaving 1 base unmatched. This CDR3 reads CARGQKETQYF. Here the CDR3 DNA reads TGTGCCAGGGGACAGAAAGAGACCCAGTACTTC. Looking up the rest from reference TRBV19 and TRBJ2-5 gives the full variable domain: DGGITQSPKYLFRKEGQNVTLSCEQNLNHDAMYWYRQDPGQGLRLIYYSQIVNDFQKGDIAEGYSVSREKKESFPLTVTSAQKNPTAFYLCARGQKETQYFGPGTRLLVL.

The chain uses TRBV12-3 or TRBV12-4 and TRBJ2-1; 9 nucleotides match TRBD2. Losses at the gene ends were 4 bases for V and 5 bases for J; bases not matched to a gene: 6. There are 15 residues in the CDR3. The CDR3 sequence: CASSYSGSPHNEQFF. For the CDR3, the DNA is TGTGCCAGCAGTTATAGCGGGAGTCCCCACAATGAGCAGTTCTTC.

This clonotype has just one count. The CDR3 coding sequence is TGCGCCAGCCGGCGCCGGTCGATAGCGGGAGAAGGGGTGGGGCAGTTCTTC. Amino acids: CASRRRSIAGEGVGQFF. The chain is built from TRBV23-1 and TRBJ2-1; 9 positions match TRBD2. TRBV23-1 is given ORF status, its function remaining uncertain. Trimming removed 8 bases from V and 12 bases from J; junction bases left unmatched: 23. The CDR3 is 17 residues long.

This clonotype occurred a few times. The V call is TRBV6-5, the J call TRBJ2-2; D gene unclear. This CDR3 contains 13 residues. Trimming pared 0 bases from V and 8 bases from J, leaving 7 bases between. CDR1 MNHEY and CDR2 SVGAGI come from the germline V gene. CDR3 loop: CASSYSSDGELFF. The CDR3, as DNA: TGTGCCAGCAGTTACTCGAGTGATGGGGAGCTGTTTTTT.

This clonotype occurred a few times. The V and J genes are TRBV7-2 and TRBJ2-3, with D maybe TRBD1 (5 bases). Germline assignment: CDR1 SGHTA and CDR2 FQGNSA. This CDR3 has 14 amino acids. Deletions cut 5 bases from V and 4 bases from J, with 13 bases between. CDR3 sequence (DNA): TGTGCCAGCAGCCAAAAATCAGGGTCAGATACGCAGTATTTT. This translates into CASSQKSGSDTQYF.

The chain recombines TRBV20-1 with TRBJ1-1; no firm D call. The CDR3 runs to 14 residues. Germline CDR1 DFQATT, CDR2 SNEGSKA (reference sequence). The V and J ends lost 2 bases and 4 bases respectively, with 14 bases between them. The CDR3 protein is CSARSGRTSTEAFF. CDR3 in DNA: TGCAGTGCTAGATCCGGACGGACCAGCACTGAAGCTTTCTTT.